One sample yielded the 5 T cell receptor beta chains listed below, sequenced in a study of cytomegalovirus exposure and HLA in healthy donors. TCRdb keeps only in-frame clones here, not all; method: immunoSEQ multiplex PCR. The table has tens of thousands of clones, roughly 93% seen once. Sequencing was performed on PBMCs. The source is a man aged 25 to 40 in good health and CMV-seronegative.

This chain links TRBV6-5 with TRBJ2-1; tentatively, D is TRBD2 (7 bases). V lost 5 bases and J lost 8, with 16 bases in between. CDR3 length equals 14 residues. Per the germline V gene, CDR1 is MNHEY and CDR2 is SVGAGI. CDR3 in amino acids: CASSRGAGYDEQFF. CDR3 bases: TGTGCCAGCAGTCGGGGGGCGGGGTACGATGAGCAGTTCTTC.

This clone has a single count. V and J are TRBV28 and TRBJ1-1, with TRBD1 matching over 7 bases. Germline trimming cut 7 bases from V and 2 bases from J; bases unmatched to any gene: 13. Germline V gene data show CDR1 as MDHEN and CDR2 as SYDVKM. The CDR3 covers 16 residues. CDR3 nucleotide sequence: TGTGCCAGCACCCTGGAAGGGGGCGCGCTAAACACTGAAGCTTTCTTT. This sequence encodes CASTLEGGALNTEAFF.

The V call is TRBV18, the J call TRBJ1-1; maybe TRBD1 (5 bases). The CDR3 spans 14 residues. The V and J ends lost 3 bases and 5 bases respectively, with 13 bases between them. The V gene's germline CDR1 is KGHSH and CDR2 LQKENI. In nucleotides, the CDR3 is TGTGCCAGCTCACCCCAGGGTTGGTGGACTGAAGCTTTCTTT. Protein sequence: CASSPQGWWTEAFF. Using reference TRBV18 and TRBJ1-1 for the parts outside the CDR3, the full variable domain is NAGVMQNPRHLVRRRGQEARLRCSPMKGHSHVYWYRQLPEEGLKFMVYLQKENIIDESGMPKERFSAEFPKEGPSILRIQQVVRGDSAAYFCASSPQGWWTEAFFGQGTRLTVV.

This chain connects TRBV2 to TRBJ1-4, with 8 bases that match TRBD1. V lost 6 bases and J lost 4; bases outside the gene matches: 10. CDR3 length equals 16 residues. Germline values: CDR1 SNHLY, CDR2 FYNNEI. CDR3 in amino acids: CASSRDRWESNEKLFF. The CDR3 DNA follows: TGTGCCAGCAGCAGGGACAGGTGGGAAAGTAATGAAAAACTGTTTTTT. The full variable domain, in which reference TRBV2 and TRBJ1-4 provide the parts outside the CDR3, is EPEVTQTPSHQVTQMGQEVILRCVPISNHLYFYWYRQILGQKVEFLVSFYNNEISEKSEIFDDQFSVERPDGSNFTLKIRSTKLEDSAMYFCASSRDRWESNEKLFFGSGTQLSVL.

J is TRBJ1-4 and V is TRBV5-1, with D unresolved. Germline V gene lookup returns CDR1 SGHRS and CDR2 YFSETQ. V was pared by 4 bases and J by 8 bases, with 18 bases between. This CDR3 spans 15 amino acids. The CDR3 nucleotides are TGCGCCAGCAGCAATTTCGGATACGGGAAGGAAAAACTGTTTTTT. Protein sequence: CASSNFGYGKEKLFF.